This record concerns one TCR beta chain sequence. Authors' data handling: Amplification from reference gene primers served as the basis for estimated nucleated cell counts. This table comes from immunoSEQ multiplex PCR, and its TCRdb copy is limited to in-frame clones, with some not included. V, J and clone size were drawn from that table, and D and trimming were deduced from the DNA. The sample contains almost 200,000 clones, 70% to 90% of which appear only once. This entry comes from a study of blood T cell repertoires in COVID-19. Study-level information: There were acute and convalescent COVID-19 samples, and they came from the United States, Italy and Spain.

This CDR3 region has 15 residues. Germline-derived CDR1 and CDR2 are MDHEN and SYDVKM. V was trimmed by 1 base and J by 11 bases, leaving 20 bases between them. Resolution of symptoms, clearance, or two negative PCRs was present in recovered Cohort 3 donors. Sequencing was carried out using PBMCs or T cells enriched from blood (not recorded which). This receptor was identified in a woman under 30 who had recovered from COVID-19. This chain uses TRBV28 with TRBJ1-1, with D possibly being TRBD1 (5 bases). The CDR3 DNA follows: TGTGCCAGCAGTTTATCCCCCGACAGCGTATTCCCCGCTTTCTTT. It encodes CASSLSPDSVFPAFF.